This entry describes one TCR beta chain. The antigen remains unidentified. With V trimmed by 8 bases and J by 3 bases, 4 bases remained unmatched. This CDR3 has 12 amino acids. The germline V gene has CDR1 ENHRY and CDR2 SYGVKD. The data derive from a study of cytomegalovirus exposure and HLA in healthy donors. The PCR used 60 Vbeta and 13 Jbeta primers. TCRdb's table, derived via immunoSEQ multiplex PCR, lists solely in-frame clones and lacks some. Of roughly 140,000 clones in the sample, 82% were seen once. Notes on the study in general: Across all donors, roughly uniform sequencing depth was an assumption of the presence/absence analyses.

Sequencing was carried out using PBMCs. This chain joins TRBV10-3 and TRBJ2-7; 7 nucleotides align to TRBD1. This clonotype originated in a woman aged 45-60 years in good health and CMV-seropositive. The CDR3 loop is CAIGTDFYEQYF. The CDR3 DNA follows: TGTGCCATCGGGACAGACTTCTACGAGCAGTACTTC.